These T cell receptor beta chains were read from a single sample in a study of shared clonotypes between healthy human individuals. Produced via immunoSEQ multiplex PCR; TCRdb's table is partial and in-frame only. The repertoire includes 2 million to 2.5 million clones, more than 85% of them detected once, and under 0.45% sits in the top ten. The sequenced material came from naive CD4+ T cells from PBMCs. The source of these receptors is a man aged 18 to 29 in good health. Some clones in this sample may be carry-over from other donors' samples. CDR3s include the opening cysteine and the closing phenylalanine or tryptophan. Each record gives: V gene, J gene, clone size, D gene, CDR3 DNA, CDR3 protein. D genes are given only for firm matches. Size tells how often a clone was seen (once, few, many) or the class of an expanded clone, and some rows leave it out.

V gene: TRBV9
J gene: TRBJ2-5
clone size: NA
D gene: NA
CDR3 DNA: TGTGCCAGCAGCGTAGGCTCGGCTGGTGAGACCCAGTACTTC
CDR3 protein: CASSVGSAGETQYF

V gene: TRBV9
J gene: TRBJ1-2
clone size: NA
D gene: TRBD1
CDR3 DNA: TGTGCCAGCAGCGTAGAGCCGTTTGGACAGGGACCGTATGGCTACACCTTC
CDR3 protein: CASSVEPFGQGPYGYTF

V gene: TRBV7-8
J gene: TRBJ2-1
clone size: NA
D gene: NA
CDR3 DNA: TGTGCCAGCAGCTTAGACGGCGGGCCCCGGGAAGACAATGAGCAGTTCTTC
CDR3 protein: CASSLDGGPREDNEQFF

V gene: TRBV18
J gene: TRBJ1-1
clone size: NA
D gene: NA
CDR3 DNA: TGTGCCAGCTCCACTGGTTGGAACACTGAAGCTTTCTTT
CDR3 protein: CASSTGWNTEAFF

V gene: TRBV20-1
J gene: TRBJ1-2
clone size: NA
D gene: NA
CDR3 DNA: TGCAGTGCGGACAGCTATGGCTACACCTTC
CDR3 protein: CSADSYGYTF

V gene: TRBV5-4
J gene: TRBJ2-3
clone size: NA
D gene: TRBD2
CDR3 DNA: TGTGCCAGCAGCCGAAACTCAGCGGGAGTTCGGACAGATACGCAGTATTTT
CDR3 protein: CASSRNSAGVRTDTQYF

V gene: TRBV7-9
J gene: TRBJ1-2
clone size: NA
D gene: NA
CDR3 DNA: TGTGCCAGCAGCTTAGGGCTTTATGGCTACACCTTC
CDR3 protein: CASSLGLYGYTF

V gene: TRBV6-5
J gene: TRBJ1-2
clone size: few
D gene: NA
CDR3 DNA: TGTGCCAGCAAGGTCAGGGATAGCTATGGCTACACCTTC
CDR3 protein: CASKVRDSYGYTF

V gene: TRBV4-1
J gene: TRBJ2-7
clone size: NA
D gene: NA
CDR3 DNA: TGCGCCAGCAGCCAAGATCTAGTGAGGTCCTACGAGCAGTACTTC
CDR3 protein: CASSQDLVRSYEQYF

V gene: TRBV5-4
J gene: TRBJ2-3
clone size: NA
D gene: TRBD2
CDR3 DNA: TGTGCCAGCAGCTCCCGGCTAGCGGGAATGACAGATACGCAGTATTTT
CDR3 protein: CASSSRLAGMTDTQYF

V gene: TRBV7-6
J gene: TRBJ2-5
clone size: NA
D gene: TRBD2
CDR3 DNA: TGTGCCAGCAGCTTGCCGGGACTAGCGGGAGTGGAGACCCAGTACTTC
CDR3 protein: CASSLPGLAGVETQYF

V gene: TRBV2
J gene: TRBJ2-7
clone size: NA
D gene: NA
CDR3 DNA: TGTGCCAGCAGTGGATCTGGGGGCGAGCAGTACTTC
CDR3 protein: CASSGSGGEQYF

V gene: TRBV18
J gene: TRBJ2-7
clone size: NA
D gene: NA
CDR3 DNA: TGTGCCAGCTCACGAGTTCCTAGCGAGCAGTACTTC
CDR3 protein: CASSRVPSEQYF

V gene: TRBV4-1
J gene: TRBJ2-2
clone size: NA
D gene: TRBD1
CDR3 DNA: TGCGCCAGCAGCCCGCCCGGGACAGGGCTTACCGGGGAGCTGTTTTTT
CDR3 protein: CASSPPGTGLTGELFF

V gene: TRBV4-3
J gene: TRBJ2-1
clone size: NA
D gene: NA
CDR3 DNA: TGCGCCAGCAGCCAAGGGTGGGACGGATACAATGAGCAGTTCTTC
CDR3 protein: CASSQGWDGYNEQFF

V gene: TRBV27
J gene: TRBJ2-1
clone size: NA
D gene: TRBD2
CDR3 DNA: TGTGCCAGCAGTTTACCCGCCCCGGGACTAGCGTCCCCTGTAAGGTACAATGAGCAGTTCTTC
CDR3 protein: CASSLPAPGLASPVRYNEQFF

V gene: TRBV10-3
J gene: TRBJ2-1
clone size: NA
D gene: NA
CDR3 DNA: TGTGCCATCAGTGAGACCGGGACTCAAAACAATGAGCAGTTCTTC
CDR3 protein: CAISETGTQNNEQFF

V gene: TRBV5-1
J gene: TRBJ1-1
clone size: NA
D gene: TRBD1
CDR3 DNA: TGCGCCAGCAGCTACGGACAGGGGGCTGAAGCTTTCTTT
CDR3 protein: CASSYGQGAEAFF

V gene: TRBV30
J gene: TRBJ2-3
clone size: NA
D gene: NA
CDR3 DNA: TGTGCCTGGAGTGGACAGGTCACAGATACGCAGTATTTT
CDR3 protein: CAWSGQVTDTQYF

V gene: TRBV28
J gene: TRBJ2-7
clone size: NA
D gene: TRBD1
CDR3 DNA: TGTGCCAGCAGTATCTACGGGACAGGAACCTACGAGCAGTACTTC
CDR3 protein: CASSIYGTGTYEQYF

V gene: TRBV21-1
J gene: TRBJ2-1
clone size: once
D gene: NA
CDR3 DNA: TGTGCCAGCAGCACAGAGGCGGGAGGTAATGAGCAGTTCTTC
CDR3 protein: CASSTEAGGNEQFF

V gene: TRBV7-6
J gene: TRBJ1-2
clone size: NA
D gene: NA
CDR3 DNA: TGTGCCAGCAGCTCGGGACGAGACTATGGCTACACCTTC
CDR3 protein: CASSSGRDYGYTF

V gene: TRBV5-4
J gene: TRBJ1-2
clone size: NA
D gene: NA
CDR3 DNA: TGTGCCAGCAGCTTGGACGCTAACTATGGCTACACCTTC
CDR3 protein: CASSLDANYGYTF

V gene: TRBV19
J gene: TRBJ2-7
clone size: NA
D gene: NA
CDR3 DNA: TGTGCCAGTAGTATTTGGGGCAGGGGCTACGAGCAGTACTTC
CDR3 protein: CASSIWGRGYEQYF

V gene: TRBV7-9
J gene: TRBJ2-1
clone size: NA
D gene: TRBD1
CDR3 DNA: TGTGCCAGCAGCTTAGCCGGACAGGGTCGCTACAATGAGCAGTTCTTC
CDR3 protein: CASSLAGQGRYNEQFF

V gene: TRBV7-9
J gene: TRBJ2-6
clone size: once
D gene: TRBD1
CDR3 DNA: TGTGCCAGCAGTCCGACCCCTGGACAGGCTCGGTCTGGGGCCAACGTCCTGACTTTC
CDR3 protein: CASSPTPGQARSGANVLTF

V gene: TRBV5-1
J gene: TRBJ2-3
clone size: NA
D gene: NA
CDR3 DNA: TGCGCCAGCAGCTCGGACGGATCTAGCACAGATACGCAGTATTTT
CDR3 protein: CASSSDGSSTDTQYF

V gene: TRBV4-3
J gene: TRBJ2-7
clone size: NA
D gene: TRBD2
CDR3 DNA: TGCGCCAGCAGCCAAGGGGCTAGCGGGGACTACGAGCAGTACTTC
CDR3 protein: CASSQGASGDYEQYF

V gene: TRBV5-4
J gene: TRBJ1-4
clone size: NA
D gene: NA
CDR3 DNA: TGTGCCAGCAGCTTGGGGGGTGGTAATGAAAAACTGTTTTTT
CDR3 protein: CASSLGGGNEKLFF

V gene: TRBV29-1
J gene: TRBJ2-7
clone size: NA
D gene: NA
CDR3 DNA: TGCAGCGTTGGCGTTTTCGGATACGAGCAGTACTTC
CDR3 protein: CSVGVFGYEQYF

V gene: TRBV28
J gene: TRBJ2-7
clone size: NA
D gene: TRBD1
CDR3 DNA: TGTGCCAGCACTCTAACAGGGGGCGCCTCCTACGAGCAGTACTTC
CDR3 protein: CASTLTGGASYEQYF

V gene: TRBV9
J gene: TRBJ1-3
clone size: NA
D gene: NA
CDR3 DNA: TGTGCCAGCTCCCCAGACGGGTTTCTCCTCCCTGGAAACACCATATATTTT
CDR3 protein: CASSPDGFLLPGNTIYF

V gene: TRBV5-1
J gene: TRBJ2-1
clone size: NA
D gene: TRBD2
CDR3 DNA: TGCGCCAGCAGCTCGGGACTAGGTGAGCAGTTCTTC
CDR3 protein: CASSSGLGEQFF

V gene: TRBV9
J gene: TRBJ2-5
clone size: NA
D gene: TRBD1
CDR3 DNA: TGTGCCAGCAGCGTAGGACAGGGTCATGGGACCCAGTACTTC
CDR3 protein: CASSVGQGHGTQYF

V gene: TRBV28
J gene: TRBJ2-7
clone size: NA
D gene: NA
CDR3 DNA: TGTGCCAGCAGCGGATTAGAGCAGTACTTC
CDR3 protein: CASSGLEQYF

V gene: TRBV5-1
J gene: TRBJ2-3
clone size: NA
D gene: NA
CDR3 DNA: TGCGCCAGCAGCTTGGGGGTCCGGTCGAGCACAGATACGCAGTATTTT
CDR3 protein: CASSLGVRSSTDTQYF